This T cell receptor (beta chain) was identified in a study of blood T cell repertoires in COVID-19. As for the study in general: Material from acute and convalescent COVID-19 was sourced from the United States, Italy and Spain.

Clones were read by immunoSEQ multiplex PCR, and TCRdb kept only the in-frame ones, dropping some. The data contain some 16,000 clones, 88% of them singletons. The J segment lost 2 bases and the V segment lost 5 bases, leaving 8 bases of the junction unmatched. Germline V gene lookup returns CDR1 SGHRS and CDR2 YFSETQ. CDR3 length equals 16 residues. This rearrangement joins TRBV5-1 to TRBJ2-3; 10 positions agree with TRBD2. The receptor comes from a human donor in a cohort sampled during active COVID-19. Sequenced material: peripheral blood. Here the CDR3 reads CASRFLAGAITDTQYF. As DNA, the CDR3 is TGCGCCAGCAGATTCCTAGCGGGGGCCATCACAGATACGCAGTATTTT.